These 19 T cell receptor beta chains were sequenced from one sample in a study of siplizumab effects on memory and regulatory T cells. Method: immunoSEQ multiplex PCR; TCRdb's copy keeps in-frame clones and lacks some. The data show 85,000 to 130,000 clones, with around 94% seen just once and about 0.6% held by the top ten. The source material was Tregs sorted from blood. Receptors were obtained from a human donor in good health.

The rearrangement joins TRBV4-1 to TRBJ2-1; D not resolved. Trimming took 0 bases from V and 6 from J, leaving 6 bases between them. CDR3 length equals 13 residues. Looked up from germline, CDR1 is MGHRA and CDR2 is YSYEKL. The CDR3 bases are TGCGCCAGCAGCCAAGATCCCATCAATGAGCAGTTCTTC. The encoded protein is CASSQDPINEQFF.

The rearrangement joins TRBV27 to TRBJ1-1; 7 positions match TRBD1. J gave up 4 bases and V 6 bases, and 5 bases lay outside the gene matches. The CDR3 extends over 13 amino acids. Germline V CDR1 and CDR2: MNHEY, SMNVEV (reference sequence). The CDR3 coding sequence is TGTGCCAGCAGCCAGGGGGTCGGCACTGAAGCTTTCTTT. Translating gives CASSQGVGTEAFF.

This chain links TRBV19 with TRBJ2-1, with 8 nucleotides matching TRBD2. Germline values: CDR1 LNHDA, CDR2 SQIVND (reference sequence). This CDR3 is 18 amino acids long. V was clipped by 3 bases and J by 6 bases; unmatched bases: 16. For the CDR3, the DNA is TGTGCCAGTAGTATTTGGATGTTTGGGACTAGAGCGGCCAATGAGCAGTTCTTC. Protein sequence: CASSIWMFGTRAANEQFF.

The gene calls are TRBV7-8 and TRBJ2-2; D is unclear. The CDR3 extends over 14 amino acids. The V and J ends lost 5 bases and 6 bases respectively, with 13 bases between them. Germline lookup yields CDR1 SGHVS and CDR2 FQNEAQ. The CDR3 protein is CASSIERFSGELFF. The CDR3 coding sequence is TGTGCCAGCAGCATCGAAAGGTTCTCCGGGGAGCTGTTTTTT.

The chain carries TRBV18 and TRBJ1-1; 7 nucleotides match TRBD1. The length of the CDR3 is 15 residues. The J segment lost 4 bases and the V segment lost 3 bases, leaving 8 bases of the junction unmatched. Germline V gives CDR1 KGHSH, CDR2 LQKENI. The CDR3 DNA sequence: TGTGCCAGCTCACCCGACGACAGGGCCGGCACTGAAGCTTTCTTT. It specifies CASSPDDRAGTEAFF.

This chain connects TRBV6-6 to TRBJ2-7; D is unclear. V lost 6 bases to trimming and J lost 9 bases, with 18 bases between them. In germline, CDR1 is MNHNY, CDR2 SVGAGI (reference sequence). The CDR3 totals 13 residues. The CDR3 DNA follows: TGTGCCAGCAGCCCCTTCATTGAGTATCGGCAGTACTTC. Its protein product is CASSPFIEYRQYF.

The CDR3 loop reads CAGGLRSGNTIYF. Here the CDR3 DNA reads TGTGCCGGAGGCCTGCGCTCTGGAAACACCATATATTTT. The rearrangement joins TRBV2 to TRBJ1-3; no definite D call. The germline CDR1 and CDR2 sequences are SNHLY and FYNNEI. The germline V and J ends were trimmed by 11 bases and 0 bases, with 11 bases remaining between them. This CDR3 region has 13 residues.

The CDR3 bases are TGTGCCAGCAGCCCCCCCCAGGGCAGGCCCTCCGAAAACACCATATATTTT. It translates to CASSPPQGRPSENTIYF. This rearrangement joins TRBV9 to TRBJ1-3; D perhaps matches TRBD1 (5 bases). CDR3 length equals 17 residues. V lost 4 bases and J lost 6, with 23 bases in between. The germline gives CDR1 SGDLS, CDR2 YYNGEE.

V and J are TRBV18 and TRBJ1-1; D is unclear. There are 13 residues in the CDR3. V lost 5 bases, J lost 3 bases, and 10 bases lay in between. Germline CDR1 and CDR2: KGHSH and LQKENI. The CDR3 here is CASSKGFDTEAFF. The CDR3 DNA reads TGTGCCAGCTCAAAGGGTTTTGACACTGAAGCTTTCTTT.

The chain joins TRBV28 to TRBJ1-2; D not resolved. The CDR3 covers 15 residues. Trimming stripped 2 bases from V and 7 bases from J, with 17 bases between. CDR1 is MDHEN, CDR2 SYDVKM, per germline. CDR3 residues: CASSLQPTILGGYTF. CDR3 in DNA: TGTGCCAGCAGTTTACAGCCAACAATACTAGGTGGCTACACCTTC.

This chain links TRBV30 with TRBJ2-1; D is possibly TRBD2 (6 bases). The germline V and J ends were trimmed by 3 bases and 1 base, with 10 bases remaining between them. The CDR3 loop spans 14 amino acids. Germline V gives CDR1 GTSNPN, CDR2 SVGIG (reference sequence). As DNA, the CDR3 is TGTGCCTGGAGACCGGCGGGATCCTACAATGAGCAGTTCTTC. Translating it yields CAWRPAGSYNEQFF.

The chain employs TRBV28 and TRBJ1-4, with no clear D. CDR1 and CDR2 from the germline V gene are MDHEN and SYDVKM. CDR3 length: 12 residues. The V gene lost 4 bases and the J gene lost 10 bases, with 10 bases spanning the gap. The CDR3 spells CASSSRVGKLFF. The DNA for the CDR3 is TGTGCCAGCAGTTCCCGTGTTGGAAAACTGTTTTTT.

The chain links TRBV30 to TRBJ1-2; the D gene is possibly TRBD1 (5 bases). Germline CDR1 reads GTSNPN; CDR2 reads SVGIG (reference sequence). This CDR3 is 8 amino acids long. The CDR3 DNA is TGTGCGGGGGGTGGCTACACCTTC. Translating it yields CAGGGYTF.

CDR3 in DNA: TGTGCCAGCAGTCAGGGACCTGATTTCGCTGAGCAGTTCTTC. It translates to CASSQGPDFAEQFF. The chain is built from TRBV27 and TRBJ2-1, with D perhaps TRBD1 or TRBD2 (5 bases each). From germline, CDR1 is MNHEY and CDR2 SMNVEV (reference sequence). V was cut by 5 bases and J by 9 bases, with 17 bases left in between. This CDR3 region has 14 residues.

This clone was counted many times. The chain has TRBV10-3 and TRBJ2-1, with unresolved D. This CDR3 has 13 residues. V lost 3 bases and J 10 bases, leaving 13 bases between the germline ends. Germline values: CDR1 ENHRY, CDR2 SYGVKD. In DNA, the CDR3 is TGTGCCATCAGTGACTCCGGGCCCGAAGAGCAGTTCTTC. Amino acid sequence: CAISDSGPEEQFF.

DNA for the CDR3: TGTGCCATCAGTGACCAGGCGCGGAGTCAGCCCCAGCATTTT. This sequence encodes CAISDQARSQPQHF. The chain joins TRBV10-3 to TRBJ1-5, with no clear D. The CDR3 length is 14 residues. Germline lookup yields CDR1 ENHRY and CDR2 SYGVKD. With 3 bases removed from V and 6 bases from J, the gap between germline ends came to 12 bases.

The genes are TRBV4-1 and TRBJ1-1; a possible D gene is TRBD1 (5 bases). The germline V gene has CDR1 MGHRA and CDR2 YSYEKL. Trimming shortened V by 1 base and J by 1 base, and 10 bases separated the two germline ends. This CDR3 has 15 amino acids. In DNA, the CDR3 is TGCGCCAGCAGCCAAGGGACTAGGGGGAACACTGAAGCTTTCTTT. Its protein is CASSQGTRGNTEAFF.

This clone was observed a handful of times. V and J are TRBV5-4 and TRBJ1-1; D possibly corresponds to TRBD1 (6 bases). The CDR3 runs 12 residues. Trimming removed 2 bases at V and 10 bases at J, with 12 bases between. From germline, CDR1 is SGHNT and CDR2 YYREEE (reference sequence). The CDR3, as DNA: TGTGCCAGCAGCTTTGACAGGCGGGGAGCTTTCTTT. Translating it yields CASSFDRRGAFF.

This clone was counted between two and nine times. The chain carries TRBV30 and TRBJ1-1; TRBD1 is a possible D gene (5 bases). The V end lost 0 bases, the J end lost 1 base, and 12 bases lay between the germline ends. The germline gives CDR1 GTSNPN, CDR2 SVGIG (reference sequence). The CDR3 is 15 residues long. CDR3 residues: CAWSVKPGGNTEAFF. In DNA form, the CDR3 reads TGTGCCTGGAGTGTTAAGCCCGGGGGGAACACTGAAGCTTTCTTT. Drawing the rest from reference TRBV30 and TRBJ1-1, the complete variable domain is SQTIHQWPATLVQPVGSPLSLECTVEGTSNPNLYWYRQAAGRGLQLLFYSVGIGQISSEVPQNLSASRPQDRQFILSSKKLLLSDSGFYLCAWSVKPGGNTEAFFGQGTRLTVV.